Listed below are T cell receptor beta chains from one sample, sequenced in a study of T cells expressing NK-cell markers. TCRdb derives one entry per CDR3 protein from the 5' RACE reads, leaving out DNA. Its table lists approximately 460,000 distinct CDR3 sequences. Sequenced material: blood T cells: a sorted CD56 or NKG2C T cell subset, CD4+ or CD8+ T cells, or bulk PBMC T cells (not recorded which). These TCRs come from a woman aged 18 to 69 in good health. The CDR3 runs from the conserved cysteine through the conserved F or W.

J: TRBJ2-3; V: TRBV2; CDR3: CASLGTDTQYF
J: TRBJ2-4; V: TRBV15; CDR3: CATSRDYEGGNIQYF
J: TRBJ2-1; V: TRBV6-2/TRBV6-3; CDR3: CASSPGTAWLNEQFF
J: TRBJ1-1; V: TRBV13; CDR3: CASIGGLGGTEAFF
J: TRBJ2-7; V: TRBV6-1; CDR3: CASRPAAASYEQYF
J: TRBJ2-7; V: TRBV7-9; CDR3: CASSLASSARRYEQYF
J: TRBJ2-7; V: TRBV6-2/TRBV6-3; CDR3: CASSSSGQGAYEQYF
J: TRBJ2-1; V: TRBV7-2; CDR3: CASSLVGGRGRNEQFF
J: TRBJ2-7; V: TRBV25-1; CDR3: CASARDRGYEQYF
J: TRBJ2-7; V: TRBV2; CDR3: CASSDPRPSYEQYF
J: TRBJ1-6; V: TRBV15; CDR3: CATSIDRGRGSPLHF
J: TRBJ2-3; V: TRBV6-5; CDR3: CASSYLKRGAVKDTQYF
J: TRBJ2-5; V: TRBV20-1; CDR3: CSAPGTGKETQYF
J: TRBJ1-2; V: TRBV5-4; CDR3: CASSPGGGNNAGYTF
J: TRBJ2-1; V: TRBV7-9; CDR3: CASSFSNAYNEQFF
J: TRBJ2-3; V: TRBV7-9; CDR3: CASSPITGAFTDTQYF
J: TRBJ2-7; V: TRBV6-1; CDR3: CASSLKGTVPQQYF
J: TRBJ1-6; V: TRBV20-1; CDR3: CSARPGAGNSPLHF
J: TRBJ2-7; V: TRBV24-1; CDR3: CATGGGQDSATYEQYF
J: TRBJ2-1; V: TRBV18; CDR3: CASSEPGLAIWNEQFF
J: TRBJ1-4; V: TRBV10-3; CDR3: CAAKSHREANEKLFF
J: TRBJ1-2; V: TRBV6-5; CDR3: CASSYGRSYTF
J: TRBJ2-1; V: TRBV19; CDR3: CARSPGQGSYNEQFF
J: TRBJ2-1; V: TRBV5-4; CDR3: CASSLAPAGEASSYNEQFF
J: TRBJ1-1; V: TRBV29-1; CDR3: CSVDRGLANTEAFF
J: TRBJ2-3; V: TRBV19; CDR3: CASSMGLADTQYF
J: TRBJ2-1; V: TRBV14; CDR3: CASSPSVRGGAYNEQFF
J: TRBJ2-3; V: TRBV4-3; CDR3: CASSPGLAGGPDTQYF
J: TRBJ2-4; V: TRBV27; CDR3: CASRPLEKNIQYF
J: TRBJ2-2; V: TRBV15; CDR3: CATTEHANTGELFF
J: TRBJ2-1; V: TRBV25-1; CDR3: CASSERGAFYNEQFF
J: TRBJ2-1; V: TRBV27; CDR3: CASSWGLNNEQFF
J: TRBJ1-4; V: TRBV7-2; CDR3: CASSAQTGGGNEKLFF
J: TRBJ2-1; V: TRBV29-1; CDR3: CSITWTSFNEQFF
J: TRBJ1-4; V: TRBV29-1; CDR3: CSVAGTARNEKLFF
J: TRBJ2-6; V: TRBV6-1; CDR3: CASSRLAGGPGANVLTF
J: TRBJ2-1; V: TRBV7-9; CDR3: CASSAASYEQFF
J: TRBJ1-6; V: TRBV12-3/TRBV12-4; CDR3: CASSRTGGGYNSPLHF
J: TRBJ2-7; V: TRBV3-1; CDR3: CASSQPDRGREQYF
J: TRBJ2-2; V: TRBV9; CDR3: CASSVVEGRELFF